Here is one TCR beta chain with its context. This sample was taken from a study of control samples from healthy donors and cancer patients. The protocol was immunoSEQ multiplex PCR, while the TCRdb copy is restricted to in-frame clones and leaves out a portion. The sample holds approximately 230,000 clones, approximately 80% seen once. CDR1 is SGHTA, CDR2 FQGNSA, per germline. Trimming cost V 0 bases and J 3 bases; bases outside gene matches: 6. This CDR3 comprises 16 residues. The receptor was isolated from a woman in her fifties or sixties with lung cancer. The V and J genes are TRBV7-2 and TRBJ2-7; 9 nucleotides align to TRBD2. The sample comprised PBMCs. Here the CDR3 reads CASSLAALAGSYEQYF. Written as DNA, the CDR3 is TGTGCCAGCAGCTTAGCGGCACTAGCGGGCAGCTACGAGCAGTACTTC.